This TCR beta chain was sequenced for a study of long-term antiretroviral therapy in people with HIV. Looked up from germline, CDR1 is SGHTS and CDR2 is YDEGEE. The V and J ends lost 5 bases and 3 bases respectively, with 14 bases between them. This CDR3 has 15 residues. Version v3.0 of the immunoSEQ assay ran at survey level. Sequencing was performed with immunoSEQ multiplex PCR; in TCRdb, only in-frame clones are kept and a portion is missing. The table has 21,000 or so clones, around 87% seen once; the top ten hold about 3.3%. As concerns this clone: Its antigen is still unknown.

United States facilities provided treatment to all participants with HIV. Study-level findings and limits: The study found that diversity rose after ART but stayed below transplant donor controls. Repertoire dominance by clones expanded before ART was seen at all time points.

The receptor was derived from a woman between 50 and 59 years old with HIV. This sequence joins TRBV5-8 and TRBJ2-2; tentatively, D is TRBD2 (5 bases). The sequencing here drew on unsorted PBMCs, taken roughly 2.5 years after starting antiretroviral therapy. The CDR3: CASSLDLADTGELFF. CDR3 DNA: TGTGCCAGCAGTCTGGACCTAGCCGACACCGGGGAGCTGTTTTTT.